This T cell receptor (beta chain) emerged from a study of T cells in Graves' hyperthyroidism and ophthalmopathy. The TCR beta CDR3 regions underwent amplification using RNA transcripts as the source. The HTBI primer set was used in a first-round RT-PCR of the TCR CDR3. TCRdb re-called the multiplex PCR reads through MiXCR, storing one row per CDR3 protein. Of hundreds of thousands of distinct CDR3 sequences listed, around 15% are singletons. J lost 0 bases, V lost 1 base, and 4 bases had no gene match. There are 16 residues in the CDR3. Germline values: CDR1 LGHDT, CDR2 YNNKEL (reference sequence). This clonotype has a count of ten or more.

This receptor was taken from a woman aged 40-49 years with Graves' ophthalmopathy. The chain employs TRBV3-1 and TRBJ2-3; the match to TRBD2 covers 7 bases. Sequencing was performed on blood. CDR3 DNA sequence: TGTGCCAGCAGCCAAGGGCGGGGGATTAGCACAGATACGCAGTATTTT. Protein product: CASSQGRGISTDTQYF.